This T cell receptor (beta chain) was recovered during a study of T-cell reconstitution after alpha-beta-depleted transplantation in children. A remark on this clonotype: Its antigen is currently unknown.

Study-wide results and limits: Surviving recipient T cells and thymic progenitors accounted for the high day-60 TCRbeta diversity observed in some patients.

Unique molecular identifiers were incorporated into the prepared TCRbeta library. TCRdb fed the PCR reads into MiXCR, producing one record per CDR3 protein. The sample has about 470,000 distinct CDR3 sequences; over 40% are singletons. This CDR3 has 13 residues. Trimming took off 5 bases at V and 5 bases at J, with 12 bases between the two ends. The V gene's germline CDR1 is MNHNS and CDR2 SASEGT. The sample consisted of PBMCs, taken before TCRalphabeta/CD19-depleted stem cell transplant. This clonotype was obtained from a girl aged 2-10 years with aplastic anemia, due to receive a stem cell transplant. The chain couples TRBV6-1 to TRBJ1-1; D is ambiguous. The chain's CDR3 is CASSQNAGTEAFF. The CDR3 nucleotides read TGTGCCAGCAGTCAAAACGCCGGGACTGAAGCTTTCTTT.